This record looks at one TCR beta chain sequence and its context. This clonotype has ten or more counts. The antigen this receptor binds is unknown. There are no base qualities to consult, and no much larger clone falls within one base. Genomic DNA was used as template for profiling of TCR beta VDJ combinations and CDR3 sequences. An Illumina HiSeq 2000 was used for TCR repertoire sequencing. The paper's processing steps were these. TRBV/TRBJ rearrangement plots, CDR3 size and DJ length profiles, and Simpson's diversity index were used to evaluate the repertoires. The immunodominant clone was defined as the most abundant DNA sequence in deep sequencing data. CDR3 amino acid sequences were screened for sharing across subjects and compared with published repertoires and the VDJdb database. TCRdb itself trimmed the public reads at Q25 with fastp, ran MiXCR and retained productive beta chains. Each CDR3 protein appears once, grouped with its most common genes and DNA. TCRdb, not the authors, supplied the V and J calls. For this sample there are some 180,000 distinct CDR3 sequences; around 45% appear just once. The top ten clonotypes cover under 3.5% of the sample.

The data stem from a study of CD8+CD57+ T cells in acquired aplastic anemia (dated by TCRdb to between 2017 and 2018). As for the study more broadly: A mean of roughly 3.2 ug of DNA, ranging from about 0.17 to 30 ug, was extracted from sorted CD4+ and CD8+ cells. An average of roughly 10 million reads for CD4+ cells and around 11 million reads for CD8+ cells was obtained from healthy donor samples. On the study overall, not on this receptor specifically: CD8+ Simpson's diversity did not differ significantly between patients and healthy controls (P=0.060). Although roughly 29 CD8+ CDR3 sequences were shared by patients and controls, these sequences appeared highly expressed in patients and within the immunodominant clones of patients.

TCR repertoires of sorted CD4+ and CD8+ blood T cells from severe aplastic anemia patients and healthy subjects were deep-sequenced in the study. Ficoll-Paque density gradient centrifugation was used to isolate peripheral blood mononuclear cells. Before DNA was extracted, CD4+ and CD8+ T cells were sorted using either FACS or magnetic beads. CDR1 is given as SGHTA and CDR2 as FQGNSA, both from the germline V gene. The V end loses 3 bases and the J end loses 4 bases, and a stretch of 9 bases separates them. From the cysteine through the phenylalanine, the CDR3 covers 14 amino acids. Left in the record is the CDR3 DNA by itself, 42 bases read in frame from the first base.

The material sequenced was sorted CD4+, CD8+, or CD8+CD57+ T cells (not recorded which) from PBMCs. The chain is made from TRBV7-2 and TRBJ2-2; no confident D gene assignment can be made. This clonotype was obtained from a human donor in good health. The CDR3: CASSFLRATGELFF. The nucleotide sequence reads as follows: TGTGCCAGCAGCTTTTTACGGGCCACCGGGGAGCTGTTTTTT.